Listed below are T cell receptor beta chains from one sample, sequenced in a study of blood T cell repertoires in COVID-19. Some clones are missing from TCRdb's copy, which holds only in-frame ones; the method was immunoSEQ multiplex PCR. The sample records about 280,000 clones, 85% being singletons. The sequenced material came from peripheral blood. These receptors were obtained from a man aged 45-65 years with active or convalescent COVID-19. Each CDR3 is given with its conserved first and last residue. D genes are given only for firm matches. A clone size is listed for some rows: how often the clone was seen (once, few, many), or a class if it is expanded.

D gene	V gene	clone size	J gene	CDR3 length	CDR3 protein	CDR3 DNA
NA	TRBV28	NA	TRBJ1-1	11	CASSSNREAFF	TGTGCCAGCAGTTCGAACAGGGAAGCTTTCTTT
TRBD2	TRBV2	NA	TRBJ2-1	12	CASGGLASEQFF	TGTGCCAGCGGGGGACTAGCGAGTGAGCAGTTCTTC
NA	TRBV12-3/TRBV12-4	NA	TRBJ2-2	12	CASNQNGGELFF	TGTGCCAGCAACCAAAACGGCGGGGAGCTGTTTTTT
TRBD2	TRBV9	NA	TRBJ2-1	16	CASSVGGGRSSNEQFF	TGTGCCAGCAGCGTAGGAGGCGGGAGATCCTCCAATGAGCAGTTCTTC
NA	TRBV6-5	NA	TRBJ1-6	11	CASRNEGALHF	TGTGCCAGCAGGAATGAGGGGGCCCTCCACTTT
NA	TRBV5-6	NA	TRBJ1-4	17	CASSARFWASTNEKLFF	TGTGCCAGCAGCGCCCGATTTTGGGCCAGCACTAATGAAAAACTGTTTTTT
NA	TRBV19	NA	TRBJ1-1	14	CASRTGETNTEAFF	TGTGCCAGTAGGACCGGAGAAACGAACACTGAAGCTTTCTTT
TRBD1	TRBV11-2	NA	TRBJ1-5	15	CASSLGTGSNQPQHF	TGTGCCAGCAGCTTAGGGACAGGGTCGAATCAGCCCCAGCATTTT
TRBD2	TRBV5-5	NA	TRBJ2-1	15	CASSYGTSVYNEQFF	TGTGCCAGCTCCTACGGGACTAGCGTCTACAATGAGCAGTTCTTC
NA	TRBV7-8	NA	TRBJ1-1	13	CASSQGARTEAFF	TGTGCCAGCAGCCAAGGCGCCAGGACTGAAGCTTTCTTT
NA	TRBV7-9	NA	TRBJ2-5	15	CASSLWATGEETQYF	TGTGCCAGCAGCCTCTGGGCAACAGGAGAAGAGACCCAGTACTTC
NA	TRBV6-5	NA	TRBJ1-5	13	CASSTDSDQPQHF	TGTGCCAGCAGTACTGACAGTGATCAGCCCCAGCATTTT
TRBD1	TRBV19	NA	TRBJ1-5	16	CASRLTGTGRNQPQHF	TGTGCCAGTAGGCTTACCGGGACAGGGAGGAATCAGCCCCAGCATTTT
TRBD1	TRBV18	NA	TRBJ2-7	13	CASSPGQGLEQYF	TGTGCCAGCTCACCCGGACAGGGGCTCGAGCAGTACTTC
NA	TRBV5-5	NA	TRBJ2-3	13	CASLRGSTDTQYF	TGTGCCAGCCTCCGCGGTTCCACAGATACGCAGTATTTT
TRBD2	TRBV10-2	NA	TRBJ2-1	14	CASSGTSGHNEQFF	TGCGCCAGCAGTGGGACTAGCGGCCACAATGAGCAGTTCTTC
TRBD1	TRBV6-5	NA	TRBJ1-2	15	CASSYTPGQGGGYTF	TGTGCCAGCAGTTACACTCCGGGACAGGGGGGAGGCTACACCTTC
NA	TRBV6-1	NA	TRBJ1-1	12	CASSEWATEAFF	TGTGCCAGCAGTGAATGGGCCACTGAAGCTTTCTTT
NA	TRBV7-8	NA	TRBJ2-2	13	CASSLRMAGELFF	TGTGCCAGCAGCTTGAGAATGGCCGGGGAGCTGTTTTTT
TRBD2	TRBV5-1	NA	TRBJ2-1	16	CASSLATSGRGNEQFF	TGCGCCAGCAGCTTGGCCACCAGCGGGAGGGGCAATGAGCAGTTCTTC
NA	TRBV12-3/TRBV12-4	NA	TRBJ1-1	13	CASRMNRDAEAFF	TGTGCCAGCAGGATGAACAGGGACGCTGAAGCTTTCTTT
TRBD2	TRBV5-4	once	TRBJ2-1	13	CASARLASDEQFF	TGTGCCAGCGCCAGACTAGCGTCGGATGAGCAGTTCTTC
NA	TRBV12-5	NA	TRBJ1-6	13	CASGLPGNSPLHF	TGTGCTAGTGGTTTGCCCGGGAATTCACCCCTCCACTTT
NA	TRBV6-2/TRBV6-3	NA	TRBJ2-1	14	CASSYSLTRPEQFF	TGTGCCAGCAGTTATTCCTTGACTCGGCCTGAGCAGTTCTTC
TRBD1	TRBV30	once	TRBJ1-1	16	CAWSVRQGLVWAEAFF	TGTGCCTGGAGTGTACGACAGGGTTTGGTATGGGCTGAAGCTTTCTTT
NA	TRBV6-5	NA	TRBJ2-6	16	CASSYGQLSGANVLTF	TGTGCCAGCAGTTACGGGCAGCTCTCTGGGGCCAACGTCCTGACTTTC
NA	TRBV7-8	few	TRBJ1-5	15	CASSLADRRGQPQHF	TGTGCCAGCAGCTTAGCGGACAGAAGAGGGCAGCCCCAGCATTTT
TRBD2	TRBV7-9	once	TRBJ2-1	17	CASCRTSGSLPANEQFF	TGTGCCAGCTGTCGGACTAGCGGGAGTTTACCGGCCAATGAGCAGTTCTTC
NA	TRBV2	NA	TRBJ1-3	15	CASREIRGSGNTIYF	TGTGCCAGCAGAGAAATCAGGGGCTCTGGAAACACCATATATTTT
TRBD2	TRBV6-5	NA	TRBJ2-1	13	CASTPSGSNEQFF	TGTGCCAGCACTCCTAGCGGGAGCAATGAGCAGTTCTTC
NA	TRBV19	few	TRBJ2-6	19	CASSIGSTARLSGANVLTF	TGTGCCAGTAGTATAGGGTCGACAGCTCGGCTCTCTGGGGCCAACGTCCTGACTTTC
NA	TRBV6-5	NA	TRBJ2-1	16	CASSYGSGSSYNEQFF	TGTGCCAGCAGTTACGGTTCGGGTAGCTCCTACAATGAGCAGTTCTTC
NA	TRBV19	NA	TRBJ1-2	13	CASKPDFNYGYTF	TGTGCCAGTAAACCGGACTTCAACTATGGCTACACCTTC
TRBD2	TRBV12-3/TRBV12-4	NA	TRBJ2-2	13	CASSSPGGGELFF	TGTGCCAGCAGTTCCCCGGGAGGCGGGGAGCTGTTTTTT
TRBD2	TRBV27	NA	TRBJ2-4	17	CASSPDRLAGLKNIQYF	TGTGCCAGCAGTCCCGACAGACTAGCGGGGCTTAAAAACATTCAGTACTTC
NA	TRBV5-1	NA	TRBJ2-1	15	CASRPTGSSGNEQFF	TGCGCCAGCAGACCCACAGGGTCGAGTGGCAATGAGCAGTTCTTC
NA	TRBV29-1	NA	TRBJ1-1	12	CSVVRGSTEAFF	TGCAGCGTTGTTCGGGGAAGTACTGAAGCTTTCTTT
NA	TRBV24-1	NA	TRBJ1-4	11	CATSDSEKLFF	TGTGCCACCAGTGATTCAGAAAAACTGTTTTTT
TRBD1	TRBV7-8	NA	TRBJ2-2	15	CARPSTGTVTGELFF	TGTGCCAGACCCTCCACCGGGACAGTCACCGGGGAGCTGTTTTTT
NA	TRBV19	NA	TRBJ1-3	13	CASSHPSGNTIYF	TGTGCCAGTAGCCATCCCTCTGGAAACACCATATATTTT
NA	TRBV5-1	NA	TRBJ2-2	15	CASSLTQSVAGELFF	TGCGCCAGCAGCTTGACACAGTCTGTTGCCGGGGAGCTGTTTTTT
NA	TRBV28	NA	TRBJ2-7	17	CASTILGSVGPAAEQYF	TGTGCCAGCACCATACTTGGTAGCGTAGGACCCGCGGCTGAGCAGTACTTC
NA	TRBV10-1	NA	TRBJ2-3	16	CASSESPDSSTDTQYF	TGCGCCAGCAGTGAGTCTCCAGATTCTAGCACAGATACGCAGTATTTT
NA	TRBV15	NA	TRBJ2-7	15	CATSRNQGSQGEQYF	TGTGCCACCAGCAGAAATCAAGGTTCGCAGGGCGAGCAGTACTTC
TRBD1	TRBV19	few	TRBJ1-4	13	CASKGTGFEKLFF	TGTGCCAGTAAGGGGACAGGGTTTGAAAAACTGTTTTTT
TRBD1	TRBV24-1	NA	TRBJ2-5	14	CATSDLDRTGTQYF	TGTGCCACCAGTGATCTGGACAGGACGGGGACCCAGTACTTC
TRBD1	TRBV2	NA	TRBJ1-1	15	CASSGDRGRVTEAFF	TGTGCCAGCAGTGGCGACAGGGGGCGCGTAACTGAAGCTTTCTTT
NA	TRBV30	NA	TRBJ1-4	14	CAWSRPGVNEKLFF	TGTGCCTGGAGTCGGCCAGGGGTGAATGAAAAACTGTTTTTT
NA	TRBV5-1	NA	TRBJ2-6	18	CASSPVSGSSSGANVLTF	TGCGCCAGCAGCCCAGTGTCGGGATCTTCCTCTGGGGCCAACGTCCTGACTTTC
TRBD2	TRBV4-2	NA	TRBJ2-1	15	CASSQGGTSGFMAFF	TGTGCCAGCAGCCAAGGGGGGACTAGCGGGTTCATGGCGTTCTTC
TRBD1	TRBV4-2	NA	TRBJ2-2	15	CASSPGTVNTGELFF	TGTGCCAGCAGCCCCGGGACAGTCAACACCGGGGAGCTGTTTTTT